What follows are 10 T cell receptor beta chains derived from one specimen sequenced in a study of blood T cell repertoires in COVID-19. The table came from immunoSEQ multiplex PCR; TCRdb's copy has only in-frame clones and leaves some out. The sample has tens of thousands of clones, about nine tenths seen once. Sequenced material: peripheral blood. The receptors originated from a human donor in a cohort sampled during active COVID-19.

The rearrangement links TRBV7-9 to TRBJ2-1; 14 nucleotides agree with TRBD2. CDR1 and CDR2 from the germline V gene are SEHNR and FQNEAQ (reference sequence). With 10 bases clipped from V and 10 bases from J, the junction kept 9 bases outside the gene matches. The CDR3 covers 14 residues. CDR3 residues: CATPGLAGVVEQFF. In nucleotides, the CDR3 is TGTGCCACTCCGGGACTAGCGGGAGTAGTGGAGCAGTTCTTC.

The CDR3 sequence is CASSSRYQETQYF. DNA of the CDR3: TGTGCCAGCAGTTCCAGGTACCAAGAGACCCAGTACTTC. The rearrangement uses TRBV6-5 and TRBJ2-5; the D is unclear. V lost 4 bases and J 0 bases, leaving 6 bases between the germline ends. The CDR3 has 13 residues. Germline V gene data show CDR1 as MNHEY and CDR2 as SVGAGI.

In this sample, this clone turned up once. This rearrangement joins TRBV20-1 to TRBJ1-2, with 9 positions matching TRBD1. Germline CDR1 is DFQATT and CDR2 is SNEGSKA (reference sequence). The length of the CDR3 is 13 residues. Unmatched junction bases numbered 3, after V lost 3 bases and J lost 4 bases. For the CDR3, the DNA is TGCAGTGCTAGTACAGGGGGCTTCTATGGCTACACCTTC. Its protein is CSASTGGFYGYTF.

This CDR3 reads CASSPPLRTREEKLFF. CDR3 in DNA: TGTGCCAGCTCACCACCGCTCCGGACTAGGGAAGAAAAACTGTTTTTT. The chain joins TRBV18 to TRBJ1-4; D call uncertain. The CDR3 extends over 16 amino acids. Germline V gene lookup returns CDR1 KGHSH and CDR2 LQKENI. Trimming left V 0 bases short and J 8 bases short, with 16 bases between.

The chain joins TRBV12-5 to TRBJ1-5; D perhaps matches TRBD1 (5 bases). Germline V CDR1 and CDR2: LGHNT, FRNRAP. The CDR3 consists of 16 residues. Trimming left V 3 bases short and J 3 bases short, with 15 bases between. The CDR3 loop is CASGFLLRGNNQPQHF. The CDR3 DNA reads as TGTGCTAGTGGTTTTCTGTTACGGGGGAACAATCAGCCCCAGCATTTT.

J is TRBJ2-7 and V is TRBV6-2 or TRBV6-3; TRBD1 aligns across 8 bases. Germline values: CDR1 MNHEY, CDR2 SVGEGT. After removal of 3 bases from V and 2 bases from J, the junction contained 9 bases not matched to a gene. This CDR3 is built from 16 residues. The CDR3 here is CASSYYRGSTTYEQYF. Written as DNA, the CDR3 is TGTGCCAGCAGTTATTACAGGGGGTCAACAACCTACGAGCAGTACTTC.

This chain's CDR3 is CASSLGQGHQPQHF. CDR3 DNA sequence: TGTGCCAGCAGTTTGGGACAGGGGCATCAGCCCCAGCATTTT. The chain uses TRBV27 and TRBJ1-5, with 10 bases fitting TRBD1. V trimming: 3 bases; J trimming: 5 bases; junction bases outside the gene matches: 1. There are 14 residues in the CDR3. Germline CDR1 reads MNHEY; CDR2 reads SMNVEV (reference sequence).

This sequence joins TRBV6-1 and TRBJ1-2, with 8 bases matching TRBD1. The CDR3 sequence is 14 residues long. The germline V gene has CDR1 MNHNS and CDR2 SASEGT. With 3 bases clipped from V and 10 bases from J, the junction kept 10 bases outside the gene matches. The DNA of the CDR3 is TGTGCCAGCAGTGAGAGCTCAGGGGGCGCGGTCTACACCTTC. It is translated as CASSESSGGAVYTF.

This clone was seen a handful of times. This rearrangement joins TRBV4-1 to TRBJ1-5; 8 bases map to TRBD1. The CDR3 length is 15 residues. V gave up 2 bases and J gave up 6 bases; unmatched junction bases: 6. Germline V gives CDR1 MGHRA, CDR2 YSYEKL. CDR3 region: CASSQYGQGGQPQHF. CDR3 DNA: TGCGCCAGCAGCCAATACGGACAGGGCGGTCAGCCCCAGCATTTT.

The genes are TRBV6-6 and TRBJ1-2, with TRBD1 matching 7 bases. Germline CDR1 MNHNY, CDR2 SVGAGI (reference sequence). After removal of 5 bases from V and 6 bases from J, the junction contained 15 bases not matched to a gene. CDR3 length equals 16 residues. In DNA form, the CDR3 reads TGTGCCAGCAGTACCCCGGGGACAGCCCGCTTGGATGGCTACACCTTC. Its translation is CASSTPGTARLDGYTF.